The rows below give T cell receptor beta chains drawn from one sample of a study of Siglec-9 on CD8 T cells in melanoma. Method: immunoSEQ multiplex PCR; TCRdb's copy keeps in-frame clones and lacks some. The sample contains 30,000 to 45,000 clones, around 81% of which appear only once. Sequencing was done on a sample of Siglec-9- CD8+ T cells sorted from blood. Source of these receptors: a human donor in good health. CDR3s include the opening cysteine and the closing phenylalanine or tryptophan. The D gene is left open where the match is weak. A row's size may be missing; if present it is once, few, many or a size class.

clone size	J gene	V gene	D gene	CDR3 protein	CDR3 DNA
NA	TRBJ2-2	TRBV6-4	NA	CASSRDGTGELFF	TGTGCCAGCAGTAGAGACGGGACCGGGGAGCTGTTTTTT
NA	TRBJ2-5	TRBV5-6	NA	CASSSLEGETQYF	TGTGCCAGCAGCTCTCTCGAGGGTGAGACCCAGTACTTC
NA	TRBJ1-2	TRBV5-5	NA	CASSLGYGYTF	TGTGCCAGCAGCTTGGGTTATGGCTACACCTTC
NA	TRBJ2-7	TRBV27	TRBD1	CASSSGDSSSGEQYF	TGTGCCAGCAGTTCAGGGGACAGTTCATCGGGGGAGCAGTACTTC
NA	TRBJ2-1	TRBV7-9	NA	CASSLPPPIEQFF	TGTGCCAGCAGCTTACCACCTCCGATAGAGCAGTTCTTC
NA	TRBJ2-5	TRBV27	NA	CASRGVQETQYF	TGTGCCAGCAGAGGGGTCCAAGAGACCCAGTACTTC
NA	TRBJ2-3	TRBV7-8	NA	CASSLAPWRAHPADTQYF	TGTGCCAGCAGCTTAGCGCCCTGGAGGGCCCATCCCGCAGATACGCAGTATTTT
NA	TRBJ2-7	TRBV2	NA	CASSSRSNDAYEQYF	TGTGCCAGCAGTTCTAGAAGTAATGACGCCTACGAGCAGTACTTC
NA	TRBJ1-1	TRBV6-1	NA	CASSVEMTNTEAFF	TGTGCCAGCAGTGTAGAGATGACGAACACTGAAGCTTTCTTT
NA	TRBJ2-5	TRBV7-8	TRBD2	CASRPLAGAQETQYF	TGTGCCAGCAGGCCACTAGCGGGAGCTCAAGAGACCCAGTACTTC
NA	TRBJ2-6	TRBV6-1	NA	CASSVEGGGANVLTF	TGTGCCAGCAGCGTGGAAGGCGGTGGGGCCAACGTCCTGACTTTC
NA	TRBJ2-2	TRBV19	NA	CASSIDREGRAGELFF	TGTGCCAGTAGTATAGATCGTGAAGGGAGAGCCGGGGAGCTGTTTTTT
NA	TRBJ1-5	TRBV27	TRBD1	CASWEGQGSNQPQHF	TGTGCCAGCTGGGAGGGACAGGGGAGCAATCAGCCCCAGCATTTT
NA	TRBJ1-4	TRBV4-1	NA	CASSQDSEKLFF	TGCGCCAGCAGCCAAGACAGCGAAAAACTGTTTTTT
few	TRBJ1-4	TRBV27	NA	CASSNPGKGEKLFF	TGTGCCAGCAGCAACCCAGGGAAGGGTGAAAAACTGTTTTTT
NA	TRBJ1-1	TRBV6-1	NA	CASSELDSSAEAFF	TGTGCCAGCAGTGAACTAGACAGTTCGGCTGAAGCTTTCTTT
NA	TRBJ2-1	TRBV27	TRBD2	CATTSGSSYNEQFF	TGTGCCACGACTAGCGGGAGCTCCTACAATGAGCAGTTCTTC
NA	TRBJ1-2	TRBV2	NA	CASSDRGRGVNYGYTF	TGTGCCAGCAGTGATAGAGGCAGGGGCGTTAACTATGGCTACACCTTC
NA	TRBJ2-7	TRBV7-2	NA	CASSFRPLTAYEQYF	TGTGCCAGCAGCTTCAGACCCCTCACCGCGTACGAGCAGTACTTC
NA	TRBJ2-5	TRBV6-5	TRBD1	CASSPDRGQSSQYF	TGTGCCAGCAGTCCAGACAGGGGCCAATCCTCTCAGTACTTC
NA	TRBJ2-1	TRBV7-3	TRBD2	CASSLGAGGTNEQFF	TGTGCCAGCAGCTTAGGTGCGGGAGGGACCAATGAGCAGTTCTTC
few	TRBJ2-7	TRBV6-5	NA	CASSGTAGVYEQYF	TGTGCCAGCAGCGGGACAGCGGGGGTCTACGAGCAGTACTTC
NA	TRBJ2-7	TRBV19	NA	CASSSTYEQYF	TGTGCCAGTAGTTCGACCTACGAGCAGTACTTC
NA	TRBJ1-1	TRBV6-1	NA	CASTQTENTEAFF	TGTGCCAGCACTCAGACGGAGAACACTGAAGCTTTCTTT
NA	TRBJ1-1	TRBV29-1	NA	CSVVRDGGTEAFF	TGCAGCGTTGTCAGGGACGGAGGCACTGAAGCTTTCTTT
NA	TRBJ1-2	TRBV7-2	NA	CASSFQGYYGYTF	TGTGCCAGCAGCTTTCAGGGATACTATGGCTACACCTTC
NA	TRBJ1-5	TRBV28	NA	CASCSLEGVHQPQHF	TGTGCCAGCTGCTCGCTGGAGGGGGTCCATCAGCCCCAGCATTTT
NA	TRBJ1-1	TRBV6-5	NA	CASRLRAGLEAFF	TGTGCCAGCAGACTTAGGGCCGGTCTTGAAGCTTTCTTT
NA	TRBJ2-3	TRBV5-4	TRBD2	CASSDSGGLDLDTQYF	TGTGCCAGTTCCGATAGCGGGGGCCTGGATCTAGATACGCAGTATTTT
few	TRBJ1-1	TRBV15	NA	CATSRDEIIDEAFF	TGTGCCACCAGCAGAGATGAGATAATTGATGAAGCTTTCTTT